This T cell receptor (beta chain) was retrieved from a study of T-cell memory formation after mild COVID-19. The study's findings and limits: Among clones contracting day 15 to 85, CD4/CD8 was balanced, whereas later expanders leaned CD4+. The appearance of some responding clones in pre-infection memory suggested that cross-reactive memory joined.

Points on this clonotype: Its specificity is not known.

Germline trimming cut 4 bases from V and 10 bases from J; bases unmatched to any gene: 6. Germline lookup yields CDR1 DFQATT and CDR2 SNEGSKA (reference sequence). CDR3 length: 14 amino acids. TCRdb recomputed calls from the 5' RACE reads with MiXCR, one row per CDR3 protein. The sample has over 450,000 distinct CDR3 sequences, roughly 21% seen once; the top ten hold around an eighth. The origin of this receptor is an adult woman who had mild COVID-19 (a few samples of this study predate the infection). Cell type and time point are not known. The source material was PBMCs or a T cell subset sorted from them (not recorded which). The V gene is TRBV20-1, the J gene TRBJ2-1; 14 bases line up with TRBD2. In DNA form, the CDR3 reads TGCAGTGCTAAGGGACTAGCGGGAGTGGGGGAGCAGTTCTTC. It encodes CSAKGLAGVGEQFF.